This TCR beta chain was recovered during a study of blood T cell repertoires in COVID-19. Study-level background: Acute-phase and convalescent COVID-19 samples originated in the United States, Italy and Spain.

This CDR3 spans 15 amino acids. The V segment lost 5 bases and the J segment 7 bases; nucleotides outside the gene matches: 11. The germline CDR1 and CDR2 sequences are SGHTA and FQGTGA. Profiled with immunoSEQ multiplex PCR; TCRdb holds only in-frame clones, not every one. The sample consists of some 50,000 clones, roughly 88% of them appearing once. The sample comprised peripheral blood. The genes are TRBV7-3 and TRBJ2-7, with 10 bases identical to TRBD2. The TCR sequence derives from a man aged 65 to 85 with acute or convalescent COVID-19. The CDR3 DNA reads as TGTGCCAGCAGCCCAGCGGGAGGGCCGCTCTCTGAGCAGTACTTC. It specifies CASSPAGGPLSEQYF.